What follows are 27 T cell receptor beta chains derived from one specimen sequenced in a study of OX40 agonist ivuxolimab in advanced cancers. Using immunoSEQ multiplex PCR, the repertoire was profiled, and TCRdb retains in-frame clones only, with some absent. This repertoire shows under 35,000 clones, more than 60% found once; its top ten account for 11%. The material sequenced was CD4+ or CD8+ T cells sorted from blood, taken in a trial of the OX40 agonist ivuxolimab. The source is an adult with an advanced solid tumor such as melanoma, head and neck, liver or kidney cancer.

This clone was found a few times. The rearrangement uses TRBV6-6 and TRBJ2-7; 7 nucleotides line up with TRBD1. CDR1 and CDR2 (germline): MNHNY, SVGAGI (reference sequence). V trimming: 2 bases; J trimming: 2 bases; junction bases outside the gene matches: 9. The CDR3 has 16 amino acids. CDR3 coding DNA: TGTGCCAGCAGTTACCCGCCCGGGACAGATACCTACGAGCAGTACTTC. It encodes CASSYPPGTDTYEQYF.

A single count supports this clone. This chain joins TRBV18 and TRBJ2-7, with 10 bases fitting TRBD2. CDR1 is KGHSH, CDR2 LQKENI, per germline. With 7 bases clipped from V and 2 bases from J, the junction kept 2 bases outside the gene matches. The CDR3 covers 13 residues. The CDR3 here is CASWSGGAYEQYF. The CDR3, as DNA: TGTGCCAGCTGGAGCGGGGGGGCCTACGAGCAGTACTTC.

The chain combines TRBV9 with TRBJ2-1; 15 bases match TRBD2. The CDR3 spans 16 residues. The germline V gene encodes CDR1 SGDLS and CDR2 YYNGEE. The junction had 6 bases not matched to a gene; V was cut back by 4 bases and J by 7 bases. In DNA form, the CDR3 reads TGTGCCAGCAGCCCCCTGGGACTAGCGGGGGGAAATGAGCAGTTCTTC. Translating gives CASSPLGLAGGNEQFF. Combining the CDR3 with reference TRBV9 and TRBJ2-1 gives the whole variable domain DSGVTQTPKHLITATGQRVTLRCSPRSGDLSVYWYQQSLDQGLQFLIQYYNGEERAKGNILERFSAQQFPDLHSELNLSSLELGDSALYFCASSPLGLAGGNEQFFGPGTRLTVL.

This chain connects TRBV28 to TRBJ2-5; TRBD1 matches at 8 bases. From germline, CDR1 is MDHEN and CDR2 SYDVKM. CDR3 length: 15 residues. Trimming at V came to 5 bases and at J to 5 bases, leaving 10 bases not matched to a gene. This CDR3 is CASSTRQGHIETQYF. In DNA, the CDR3 is TGTGCCAGCAGTACCAGACAGGGGCATATCGAGACCCAGTACTTC.

This clone was detected only a few times. CDR3 loop: CASSDYLDEQYF. The CDR3 DNA sequence: TGTGCCAGCAGTGACTATCTAGACGAGCAGTACTTC. This rearrangement joins TRBV2 to TRBJ2-7; no clear D gene. Per the germline V gene, CDR1 is SNHLY and CDR2 is FYNNEI. The CDR3 consists of 12 residues. Trimming cost V 3 bases and J 5 bases, with 8 bases left between them.

This chain connects TRBV11-2 to TRBJ2-2; D is unclear. The CDR3 totals 13 residues. Germline CDR1 reads SGHAT; CDR2 reads FQNNGV. V was pared by 1 base and J by 6 bases, with 6 bases between. Written as DNA, the CDR3 is TGTGCCAGCAGCTTAGGGATCTCCGGGGAGCTGTTTTTT. Protein product: CASSLGISGELFF.

This clone appeared a few times. The chain carries TRBV15 and TRBJ2-1; tentative D call: TRBD2 (6 bases). The CDR3 sequence is 14 residues long. Per the germline V gene, CDR1 is LNHNV and CDR2 is YYDKDF (reference sequence). Trimming shortened V by 1 base and J by 5 bases, and 9 bases separated the two germline ends. CDR3 sequence: CATSRGRGDNEQFF. In DNA form, the CDR3 reads TGTGCCACCAGCAGAGGGCGGGGTGACAATGAGCAGTTCTTC. Variable domain in full (rest from reference TRBV15 and TRBJ2-1): DAMVIQNPRYQVTQFGKPVTLSCSQTLNHNVMYWYQQKSSQAPKLLFHYYDKDFNNEADTPDNFQSRRPNTSFCFLDIRSPGLGDTAMYLCATSRGRGDNEQFFGPGTRLTVL.

This chain links TRBV6-5 with TRBJ1-1; D is ambiguous. Germline CDR1 is MNHEY and CDR2 is SVGAGI. The V gene lost 6 bases and the J gene lost 0 bases, with 11 bases spanning the gap. CDR3 length: 14 amino acids. The CDR3 DNA follows: TGTGCCAGCAGAACCGGACGGATGAACACTGAAGCTTTCTTT. It codes for CASRTGRMNTEAFF.

The rearrangement links TRBV6-1 to TRBJ2-3; 15 bases agree with TRBD2. The V gene end was trimmed by 3 bases and the J gene end by 1 base; junction bases not matched to a gene: 11. The CDR3 has 20 amino acids. Per the germline V gene, CDR1 is MNHNS and CDR2 is SASEGT. Here the CDR3 DNA reads TGTGCCAGCAGTGACTGGACTAGCGGGGGGGCGGTTTACGGCACAGATACGCAGTATTTT. Residues: CASSDWTSGGAVYGTDTQYF.

V is TRBV6-5 and J is TRBJ2-7; 8 bases line up with TRBD2. CDR1 is MNHEY and CDR2 is SVGAGI in the germline V gene. The length of the CDR3 is 15 residues. After removal of 8 bases from V and 3 bases from J, the junction contained 12 bases not matched to a gene. The CDR3 DNA is TGTGCCAGCTCTATTCAGATCGGGGGGGTCTACGAGCAGTACTTC. Its translation is CASSIQIGGVYEQYF.

The chain uses TRBV5-4 and TRBJ1-1, with TRBD1 matching over 12 bases. The CDR3 extends over 16 amino acids. V lost 4 bases to trimming and J lost 6 bases; unmatched junction nucleotides: 10. Germline V lookup: CDR1 SGHNT, CDR2 YYREEE (reference sequence). The DNA for the CDR3 is TGTGCCAGCAGCCCCCAGAGGGGACAGGGGGCCTCTGAAGCTTTCTTT. Protein product: CASSPQRGQGASEAFF.

The chain joins TRBV28 to TRBJ1-3; 8 bases map to TRBD1. The germline V gene has CDR1 MDHEN and CDR2 SYDVKM. J was trimmed by 0 bases and V by 10 bases; bases with no gene match: 8. This CDR3 is built from 15 residues. CDR3 in amino acids: CATFTGGSSGNTIYF. CDR3 nucleotides: TGTGCCACATTTACAGGGGGAAGCTCTGGAAACACCATATATTTT.

J is TRBJ1-4 and V is TRBV5-4; D not certain. From germline, CDR1 is SGHNT and CDR2 YYREEE (reference sequence). This CDR3 is built from 14 residues. V lost 0 bases to trimming and J lost 1 base, with 4 bases between them. The CDR3 is CASSLGGTNEKLFF. The DNA for the CDR3 is TGTGCCAGCAGCTTGGGTGGAACTAATGAAAAACTGTTTTTT.

This clone counts as medium-sized. The J gene is TRBJ1-5, the V gene TRBV19; 8 bases line up with TRBD1. The V segment lost 3 bases and the J segment 2 bases; nucleotides outside the gene matches: 3. Germline V lookup: CDR1 LNHDA, CDR2 SQIVND (reference sequence). This CDR3 comprises 15 residues. The chain's CDR3 is CASSITRGRNQPQHF. In nucleotides, the CDR3 is TGTGCCAGTAGTATCACCAGGGGGCGCAATCAGCCCCAGCATTTT.

This chain connects TRBV5-5 to TRBJ2-7; D is perhaps TRBD2 (6 bases). The CDR3 is 14 amino acids. Trimming left V 4 bases short and J 5 bases short, with 16 bases between. Germline V CDR1 and CDR2: SGHKS, YYEKEE (reference sequence). The CDR3 DNA sequence: TGTGCCAGCAGCATCAGACTAGATTTCGACGAGCAGTACTTC. It is translated as CASSIRLDFDEQYF.

J is TRBJ1-2 and V is TRBV5-4; D not certain. CDR1 and CDR2 (germline): SGHNT, YYREEE (reference sequence). Trimming took off 4 bases at V and 8 bases at J, with 15 bases between the two ends. The CDR3 covers 13 residues. The CDR3 sequence is CASSILNAVGYTF. The DNA of the CDR3 is TGTGCCAGCAGCATCCTGAACGCAGTCGGCTACACCTTC.

The chain uses TRBV6-4 and TRBJ1-1; D call uncertain. Germline V CDR1 and CDR2: MRHNA, SNTAGT. The V and J ends lost 6 bases and 1 base respectively, with 12 bases between them. The CDR3 runs to 14 residues. For the CDR3, the DNA is TGTGCCAGCAGCCCGAGTCCCGGGAACACTGAAGCTTTCTTT. Translation: CASSPSPGNTEAFF.

The V and J genes are TRBV6-1 and TRBJ1-2; maybe TRBD1 (6 bases). From germline, CDR1 is MNHNS and CDR2 SASEGT. Trimming stripped 6 bases from V and 2 bases from J, with 10 bases between. The CDR3 is made up of 13 amino acids. The DNA for the CDR3 is TGTGCCAGCAGCTGGACAGCGAACTATGGCTACACCTTC. Its translation is CASSWTANYGYTF.

The chain recombines TRBV6-5 with TRBJ2-7; the D gene is possibly TRBD2 (5 bases). Germline CDR1 MNHEY, CDR2 SVGAGI. This CDR3 has 13 amino acids. Deletions cut 3 bases from V and 3 bases from J, with 9 bases between. The CDR3 sequence: CASSYRGNYEQYF. In DNA form, the CDR3 reads TGTGCCAGCAGTTATAGAGGGAACTACGAGCAGTACTTC.

Comments on this clone: The same CDR3 can be traced to other DNA sequences in this sample. V is TRBV7-9 and J is TRBJ2-7; D remains unclear. Germline V gives CDR1 SEHNR, CDR2 FQNEAQ (reference sequence). With 3 bases removed from V and 5 bases from J, the gap between germline ends came to 5 bases. The CDR3 loop spans 11 amino acids. Here the CDR3 reads CASSLGNEQYF. The CDR3 DNA follows: TGTGCCAGCAGCTTGGGGAACGAGCAGTACTTC.

V is TRBV7-8 and J is TRBJ1-2; a weak D match, TRBD1 (5 bases). The CDR3 is 12 residues long. CDR1 is SGHVS and CDR2 is FQNEAQ in the germline V gene. With 5 bases removed from V and 9 bases from J, the gap between germline ends came to 13 bases. The CDR3 is CASSTGPSRYTF. The DNA for the CDR3 is TGTGCCAGCAGCACGGGACCGAGTCGCTACACCTTC.

V gene TRBV28 combines with J gene TRBJ2-1, with 10 bases matching TRBD2. This CDR3 comprises 18 residues. Unmatched junction bases numbered 16, after V lost 3 bases and J lost 8 bases. The germline CDR1 and CDR2 sequences are MDHEN and SYDVKM. CDR3 sequence: CASSFPASLAGGRDEQFF. CDR3 nucleotides: TGTGCCAGCAGTTTCCCCGCCTCCTTAGCGGGGGGCCGGGATGAGCAGTTCTTC.

This chain links TRBV4-1 with TRBJ1-2; D not certain. V was shortened by 0 bases and J by 4 bases, with 12 bases between the two germline ends. The V gene's germline CDR1 is MGHRA and CDR2 YSYEKL. This CDR3 is 15 amino acids long. Here the CDR3 reads CASSQDLGVSYGYTF. CDR3 sequence (DNA): TGCGCCAGCAGCCAAGATCTCGGGGTCTCCTATGGCTACACCTTC.

J is TRBJ1-4 and V is TRBV29-1; D ambiguous. The CDR3 runs to 14 residues. The ends were cut back, 0 bases at V and 0 bases at J, with 5 bases in the middle. Germline CDR1 is SQVTM and CDR2 is ANQGSEA. The CDR3 here is CSVEDPATNEKLFF. DNA of the CDR3: TGCAGCGTTGAAGATCCGGCAACTAATGAAAAACTGTTTTTT.

The rearrangement links TRBV18 to TRBJ2-3; D not resolved. The CDR3 is 16 residues long. CDR1 and CDR2 (germline): KGHSH, LQKENI. With 4 bases removed from V and 1 base from J, the gap between germline ends came to 15 bases. The CDR3 reads CASSQTPVPGTDTQYF. The CDR3 coding sequence is TGTGCCAGCTCACAGACGCCGGTCCCAGGCACAGATACGCAGTATTTT.

This clone was observed a few times. This sequence joins TRBV29-1 and TRBJ1-2, with 9 positions matching TRBD1. Trimming cost V 4 bases and J 7 bases; bases outside gene matches: 4. Germline loops: CDR1 SQVTM, CDR2 ANQGSEA. This CDR3 comprises 12 residues. The CDR3 bases are TGCAGCGTTGGTACAGGGGGCGGTGGCTACACCTTC. It yields the protein CSVGTGGGGYTF.

This clone has just one count. The CDR3 sequence is CASSPLAGGDEQFF. CDR3 sequence (DNA): TGTGCCAGCTCACCACTAGCGGGAGGGGATGAGCAGTTCTTC. This sequence joins TRBV18 and TRBJ2-1, with 11 bases identical to TRBD2. CDR3 length: 14 amino acids. Germline V gene data show CDR1 as KGHSH and CDR2 as LQKENI. Unmatched junction bases numbered 1, after V lost 1 base and J lost 8 bases.